A single sample gave rise to the 21 T cell receptor beta chains below, sequenced in a study of cytomegalovirus exposure and HLA in healthy donors. Primers for the PCR totalled 60 Vbeta and 13 Jbeta. The method was immunoSEQ multiplex PCR; TCRdb's version includes in-frame clones alone and lacks a portion of them. The sample shows around 120,000 clones, roughly 63% of them seen only once. Sequenced input: PBMCs. These receptors were obtained from a man aged 30 to 45 in good health and CMV-seropositive.

There are a few counts of this clone. This chain connects TRBV15 to TRBJ2-7; 7 nucleotides line up with TRBD1. This CDR3 contains 15 residues. Germline CDR1 is LNHNV and CDR2 is YYDKDF (reference sequence). V shed 0 bases, J shed 2 bases, and the junction held 4 bases outside the gene matches. CDR3 residues: CATSRDPGQAYEQYF. The DNA of the CDR3 is TGTGCCACCAGCAGAGACCCAGGACAGGCCTACGAGCAGTACTTC.

The chain couples TRBV7-2 to TRBJ1-1; D unresolved. The germline V gene encodes CDR1 SGHTA and CDR2 FQGNSA. Trimming cost V 0 bases and J 4 bases, with 9 bases left between them. This CDR3 has 14 residues. This CDR3 is CASSLAGRSTEAFF. In nucleotides, the CDR3 is TGTGCCAGCAGCTTAGCAGGGAGGAGCACTGAAGCTTTCTTT.

V and J are TRBV27 and TRBJ1-2; D remains ambiguous. The CDR3 runs to 13 residues. Trimming pared 2 bases from V and 4 bases from J, leaving 8 bases between. The V gene's germline CDR1 is MNHEY and CDR2 SMNVEV (reference sequence). CDR3 bases: TGTGCCAGCAGTTTAAATCTAGTCTATGGCTACACCTTC. As protein: CASSLNLVYGYTF.

This clone was seen a few times. The rearrangement joins TRBV7-8 to TRBJ2-1; 9 bases are shared with TRBD2. Looked up from germline, CDR1 is SGHVS and CDR2 is FQNEAQ. The CDR3 has 16 residues. J was trimmed by 2 bases and V by 4 bases; bases with no gene match: 6. For the CDR3, the DNA is TGTGCCAGCAGCTCGCGACTAGCGGTAACCTACAATGAGCAGTTCTTC. This encodes CASSSRLAVTYNEQFF.

The V gene is TRBV5-1, the J gene TRBJ1-2; 7 bases are shared with TRBD1. The germline CDR1 and CDR2 sequences are SGHRS and YFSETQ. This CDR3 region has 13 residues. V was pared by 2 bases and J by 3 bases, with 1 base of the junction left unmatched. CDR3 nucleotide sequence: TGCGCCAGCAGCTTTACAGGGGACTATGGCTACACCTTC. It translates to CASSFTGDYGYTF.

This rearrangement joins TRBV5-1 to TRBJ2-1; 12 bases align to TRBD2. Germline V gene data show CDR1 as SGHRS and CDR2 as YFSETQ. With V trimmed by 7 bases and J by 0 bases, 11 bases remained unmatched. CDR3 length: 18 residues. The CDR3 region is CASWSTSGSESSYNEQFF. CDR3 DNA: TGCGCCAGCTGGTCGACTAGCGGGAGCGAGAGCTCCTACAATGAGCAGTTCTTC.

CDR3 sequence (DNA): TGCGCCAGCAGCGGGACAGGGGCCGGCGGTGAAAAACTGTTTTTT. This gives the protein CASSGTGAGGEKLFF. The chain links TRBV5-1 to TRBJ1-4, with 10 bases fitting TRBD1. There are 15 residues in the CDR3. V trimming: 4 bases; J trimming: 7 bases; junction bases outside the gene matches: 7. The germline gives CDR1 SGHRS, CDR2 YFSETQ. Full variable domain (missing parts from reference TRBV5-1 and TRBJ1-4): KAGVTQTPRYLIKTRGQQVTLSCSPISGHRSVSWYQQTPGQGLQFLFEYFSETQRNKGNFPGRFSGRQFSNSRSEMNVSTLELGDSALYLCASSGTGAGGEKLFFGSGTQLSVL.

V usage is TRBV28 and J usage is TRBJ2-7, with TRBD2 as a possible D gene (5 bases). Trimming left V 8 bases short and J 2 bases short, with 16 bases between. The CDR3 is made up of 14 amino acids. Germline V gene data show CDR1 as MDHEN and CDR2 as SYDVKM. The CDR3 DNA follows: TGTGCCAGCGCTTCGGGGAAAATCCCCTACGAGCAGTACTTC. Residues: CASASGKIPYEQYF.

This chain uses TRBV5-1 with TRBJ2-7, with 12 bases lining up with TRBD1. V was clipped by 4 bases and J by 6 bases; unmatched bases: 11. CDR1 is SGHRS and CDR2 is YFSETQ in the germline V gene. The CDR3 is made up of 16 amino acids. CDR3 sequence (DNA): TGCGCCAGCAGCCGGGGGACAGGGGGCTTCGAGAGCGAGCAGTACTTC. It translates to CASSRGTGGFESEQYF. Variable domain in full (rest from reference TRBV5-1 and TRBJ2-7): KAGVTQTPRYLIKTRGQQVTLSCSPISGHRSVSWYQQTPGQGLQFLFEYFSETQRNKGNFPGRFSGRQFSNSRSEMNVSTLELGDSALYLCASSRGTGGFESEQYFGPGTRLTVT.

The gene calls are TRBV2 and TRBJ2-7; 9 bases align to TRBD2. Germline V CDR1 and CDR2: SNHLY, FYNNEI. The V gene end was trimmed by 9 bases and the J gene end by 7 bases; junction bases not matched to a gene: 7. The CDR3 sequence is 12 residues long. The CDR3 protein is CASVAGVGEQYF. DNA of the CDR3: TGTGCCAGTGTAGCGGGAGTGGGGGAGCAGTACTTC.

Comments on this clone: Within the sample, other DNA sequences also encode this same CDR3. V is TRBV28 and J is TRBJ1-1; TRBD1 aligns across 8 bases. The ends lost 5 bases at V and 3 bases at J; junction bases unmatched: 2. CDR3 size: 13 residues. From germline, CDR1 is MDHEN and CDR2 SYDVKM. The CDR3 nucleotides read TGTGCCAGCAGTCTGACAGGGGACACTGAAGCTTTCTTT. Protein product: CASSLTGDTEAFF.

The chain carries TRBV5-1 and TRBJ1-5; TRBD1 aligns across 8 bases. The CDR3 length is 15 residues. Germline CDR1 reads SGHRS; CDR2 reads YFSETQ. Trimming at V came to 4 bases and at J to 4 bases, leaving 7 bases not matched to a gene. The CDR3 is CASSPGTGTNQPQHF. In nucleotides, the CDR3 is TGCGCCAGCAGCCCCGGGACAGGCACTAATCAGCCCCAGCATTTT.

The genes are TRBV5-4 and TRBJ1-2; unclear D gene. Germline V gives CDR1 SGHNT, CDR2 YYREEE (reference sequence). CDR3 length equals 15 residues. The V and J ends lost 1 base and 2 bases respectively, with 12 bases between them. The CDR3 DNA follows: TGTGCCAGCAGCTTGTCTCCGGGATTCAACTATGGCTACACCTTC. Amino acid sequence: CASSLSPGFNYGYTF.

V is TRBV6-5 and J is TRBJ1-2; D remains ambiguous. This CDR3 is 14 amino acids long. Germline CDR1 reads MNHEY; CDR2 reads SVGAGI. V lost 5 bases and J 8 bases, leaving 18 bases between the germline ends. The CDR3 nucleotides are TGTGCCAGCAGTCTGACAAACAAGGGAGGAGGCTACACCTTC. This encodes CASSLTNKGGGYTF.

The V and J genes are TRBV27 and TRBJ2-1; D gene ambiguous. Between the trimmed V and J ends, which lost 3 bases and 0 bases, there was a span of 6 bases. CDR1 is MNHEY and CDR2 is SMNVEV in the germline V gene (reference sequence). This CDR3 region has 14 residues. This chain's CDR3 is CASSFKSSYNEQFF. The CDR3 coding sequence is TGTGCCAGCAGTTTCAAGAGCTCCTACAATGAGCAGTTCTTC.

J is TRBJ2-7 and V is TRBV11-1, with TRBD1 matching over 10 bases. Germline loops: CDR1 SGHAT, CDR2 FQDESV (reference sequence). V trimming: 1 base; J trimming: 2 bases; junction bases outside the gene matches: 5. This CDR3 contains 16 residues. The CDR3 loop reads CASSLEGGTGAYEQYF. CDR3 sequence (DNA): TGTGCCAGCAGCTTAGAAGGGGGGACAGGGGCCTACGAGCAGTACTTC.

This clone appeared a few times. The V call is TRBV27, the J call TRBJ1-2; 7 bases align to TRBD1. V lost 4 bases and J lost 4; bases outside the gene matches: 12. The length of the CDR3 is 16 residues. Looked up from germline, CDR1 is MNHEY and CDR2 is SMNVEV (reference sequence). The CDR3: CASSSTGTEALYGYTF. The CDR3 nucleotides read TGTGCCAGCAGTTCAACCGGGACAGAGGCGCTCTATGGCTACACCTTC.

The chain joins TRBV18 to TRBJ1-5; 9 nucleotides match TRBD1. The junction had 13 bases not matched to a gene; V was cut back by 3 bases and J by 7 bases. Germline V gene data show CDR1 as KGHSH and CDR2 as LQKENI. The CDR3 has 17 amino acids. As DNA, the CDR3 is TGTGCCAGCTCACCTATTAGGTTTACAGGGGGCAGACAGCCCCAGCATTTT. This encodes CASSPIRFTGGRQPQHF.

This sequence joins TRBV2 and TRBJ2-5; 10 bases map to TRBD2. This CDR3 has 15 residues. The V segment lost 6 bases and the J segment 4 bases; nucleotides outside the gene matches: 8. Germline CDR1 reads SNHLY; CDR2 reads FYNNEI. The CDR3 protein is CASRPSLAGVETQYF. CDR3 DNA: TGTGCCAGCAGGCCGTCCCTAGCGGGAGTAGAGACCCAGTACTTC.

This chain connects TRBV7-2 to TRBJ2-1; D is perhaps TRBD1 (8 bases). V was cut by 5 bases and J by 4 bases, with 15 bases left in between. The CDR3 has 15 residues. Germline CDR1 SGHTA, CDR2 FQGNSA. The CDR3 nucleotides read TGTGCCAGCAGCCCCGGACAGGGACTATACAATGAGCAGTTCTTC. The encoded protein is CASSPGQGLYNEQFF.

This chain connects TRBV6-5 to TRBJ2-7; no definite D call. Per the germline V gene, CDR1 is MNHEY and CDR2 is SVGAGI. There are 14 residues in the CDR3. V shed 0 bases and J shed 1 base, with 7 bases lying between them. CDR3 DNA: TGTGCCAGCAGTTACTCGTTCGCGTCCTACGAGCAGTACTTC. This translates into CASSYSFASYEQYF.